The 32 T cell receptor beta chains given below trace back to one sample, sequenced in a study of T cell changes during pregnancy in multiple sclerosis (dated by TCRdb to 2018 to 2020). Library prep was done by the immunoSEQ multiplex PCR assay. TCRdb carries this immuneACCESS record with in-frame sequences only. Its versions omit some clonotypes, under half of them owing to an unresolved V gene in the studies checked, with the rest unexplained. The sample includes about 64,000 clones, with roughly 88% observed a single time. The ten largest clones take up under 1.5% of the sample. This specimen was peripheral blood, taken in the second trimester of pregnancy. The receptors originated from a female donor with multiple sclerosis, enrolled in a pregnancy study.

The gene calls are TRBV7-2 and TRBJ2-7; possibly TRBD2 for D (5 bases). This CDR3 is built from 15 residues. V dropped 0 bases and J dropped 3 bases, with 12 bases sitting between them. Per the germline V gene, CDR1 is SGHTA and CDR2 is FQGNSA. The CDR3, as DNA: TGTGCCAGCAGCTTAGCGCTGGTAGGAGGCTACGAGCAGTACTTC. Translated: CASSLALVGGYEQYF.

This chain connects TRBV4-3 to TRBJ2-7; 12 bases are a match to TRBD2. This CDR3 spans 18 amino acids. Germline assignment: CDR1 LGHNA and CDR2 YSLEER. J was trimmed by 0 bases and V by 1 base; bases with no gene match: 7. The DNA for the CDR3 is TGCGCCAGCAGCCAAGGGGCTAGCGGGGGGGGAGACTCCTACGAGCAGTACTTC. Translated, it gives CASSQGASGGGDSYEQYF.

V and J are TRBV7-2 and TRBJ1-1; D perhaps matches TRBD1 (6 bases). Trimming stripped 5 bases from V and 1 base from J, with 14 bases between. Germline V CDR1 and CDR2: SGHTA, FQGNSA. There are 15 residues in the CDR3. The CDR3 protein is CASSPPGTRNTEAFF. Here the CDR3 DNA reads TGTGCCAGCAGCCCTCCCGGGACACGGAACACTGAAGCTTTCTTT.

The chain recombines TRBV15 with TRBJ2-7, with 10 positions matching TRBD1. Germline V gene lookup returns CDR1 LNHNV and CDR2 YYDKDF (reference sequence). CDR3 size: 16 residues. V shed 1 base, J shed 2 bases, and the junction held 5 bases outside the gene matches. The CDR3 here is CATSRGRDRGTYEQYF. The CDR3 DNA reads as TGTGCCACCAGCAGAGGCCGGGACAGGGGAACCTACGAGCAGTACTTC.

The CDR3 nucleotides read TGTGCCACCAGCAGACGCCCCTGGGGACTATTCACCACAGATACGCAGTATTTT. This encodes CATSRRPWGLFTTDTQYF. This chain links TRBV15 with TRBJ2-3; 7 bases map to TRBD2. Per the germline V gene, CDR1 is LNHNV and CDR2 is YYDKDF (reference sequence). This CDR3 spans 18 amino acids. Unmatched junction bases numbered 13, after V lost 2 bases and J lost 2 bases.

This chain uses TRBV7-8 with TRBJ2-1, with D possibly matching TRBD1 (6 bases). CDR1 is SGHVS and CDR2 is FQNEAQ in the germline V gene. This CDR3 contains 14 residues. The V and J ends lost 4 bases and 7 bases respectively, with 14 bases between them. The CDR3 bases are TGTGCCAGCAGCTCCGGACAGTGGGAAAATGAGCAGTTCTTC. This sequence encodes CASSSGQWENEQFF.

V gene TRBV2 combines with J gene TRBJ2-2, with TRBD1 identical over 7 bases. The CDR3 runs 15 residues. CDR1 is SNHLY, CDR2 FYNNEI, per germline. V lost 4 bases and J lost 0; bases outside the gene matches: 2. CDR3: CASSVGTANTGELFF. CDR3 coding DNA: TGTGCCAGCAGTGTGGGGACAGCGAACACCGGGGAGCTGTTTTTT.

V gene TRBV30 combines with J gene TRBJ1-1; tentative D call: TRBD1 (6 bases). The CDR3 is 15 residues long. Germline V gene sequence: CDR1 GTSNPN, CDR2 SVGIG (reference sequence). V gave up 4 bases and J gave up 5 bases, with 20 bases separating them. For the CDR3, the DNA is TGTGCCTGGACACAGGCCGACAGGAGGTGGACTGAAGCTTTCTTT. Translated, it gives CAWTQADRRWTEAFF.

The rearrangement uses TRBV19 and TRBJ2-3, with D uncertain. Trimming took 6 bases from V and 2 from J, leaving 9 bases between them. The length of the CDR3 is 13 residues. The germline V gene encodes CDR1 LNHDA and CDR2 SQIVND (reference sequence). The CDR3 DNA reads as TGTGCCAGTAGATACGGTTCCACAGATACGCAGTATTTT. Residues: CASRYGSTDTQYF.

J is TRBJ2-7 and V is TRBV21-1; the D call of TRBD1 is as the table states it, not checked on the DNA. TRBV21-1 is a listed pseudogene. The CDR3 loop spans 13 amino acids. The CDR3 spells CASSSLDRAEQYF. Here the CDR3 DNA reads TGTGCCAGCAGCAGTTTAGACAGGGCCGAGCAGTACTTC.

The chain recombines TRBV7-8 with TRBJ1-1; 7 bases align to TRBD1. In germline, CDR1 is SGHVS, CDR2 FQNEAQ. The CDR3 contains 15 residues. The V segment lost 4 bases and the J segment 1 base; nucleotides outside the gene matches: 6. The CDR3 loop reads CASSSKRGQNTEAFF. The CDR3 DNA reads as TGTGCCAGCAGCTCTAAAAGGGGGCAGAACACTGAAGCTTTCTTT.

This chain uses TRBV2 with TRBJ2-7, with 7 bases aligning to TRBD1. Germline V gives CDR1 SNHLY, CDR2 FYNNEI. V lost 6 bases and J lost 0; bases outside the gene matches: 5. CDR3 size: 14 residues. This CDR3 is CASRAGDSSYEQYF. The CDR3, as DNA: TGTGCCAGCAGGGCAGGGGACAGCTCCTACGAGCAGTACTTC. Supplemented by reference TRBV2 and TRBJ2-7, the full variable domain reads EPEVTQTPSHQVTQMGQEVILRCVPISNHLYFYWYRQILGQKVEFLVSFYNNEISEKSEIFDDQFSVERPDGSNFTLKIRSTKLEDSAMYFCASRAGDSSYEQYFGPGTRLTVT.

This clone was detected only once. The J gene is TRBJ2-7, the V gene TRBV29-1, with 8 positions matching TRBD2. This CDR3 has 12 residues. The germline V gene has CDR1 SQVTM and CDR2 ANQGSEA. The V gene end was trimmed by 7 bases and the J gene end by 7 bases; junction bases not matched to a gene: 9. This chain's CDR3 is CSAVRGGQEQYF. CDR3 coding DNA: TGCAGCGCGGTCCGGGGGGGACAAGAGCAGTACTTC.

This rearrangement joins TRBV18 to TRBJ1-1, with a tentative D call TRBD1 (5 bases). The CDR3 totals 13 residues. Trimming cost V 5 bases and J 6 bases, with 13 bases left between them. CDR1 and CDR2 (germline): KGHSH, LQKENI. The CDR3 here is CASSTGGVAEAFF. The CDR3 DNA is TGTGCCAGCTCAACCGGGGGGGTGGCTGAAGCTTTCTTT.

This chain connects TRBV2 to TRBJ2-1; D perhaps matches TRBD1 (5 bases). Trimming stripped 2 bases from V and 6 bases from J, with 11 bases between. Germline V lookup: CDR1 SNHLY, CDR2 FYNNEI. This CDR3 spans 14 amino acids. The CDR3 bases are TGTGCCAGCAGTGAATTGGGCAGGGTCAATGAGCAGTTCTTC. Its translation is CASSELGRVNEQFF.

The chain links TRBV7-6 to TRBJ1-2; 10 nucleotides agree with TRBD1. This CDR3 spans 13 amino acids. Losses at the gene ends were 5 bases for V and 8 bases for J; bases not matched to a gene: 5. CDR1 is SGHVS, CDR2 FNYEAQ, per germline. The CDR3 DNA reads as TGTGCCAGCAGCCACGGACAGGGGGTCGGCTACACCTTC. It yields the protein CASSHGQGVGYTF.

The chain joins TRBV19 to TRBJ2-3, with TRBD1 matching over 8 bases. The junction had 8 bases not matched to a gene; V was cut back by 8 bases and J by 4 bases. The CDR3 contains 14 residues. The germline V gene has CDR1 LNHDA and CDR2 SQIVND (reference sequence). The CDR3: CASGQGLRADTQYF. The DNA for the CDR3 is TGTGCCAGTGGACAGGGCCTAAGGGCAGATACGCAGTATTTT.

V gene TRBV7-2 combines with J gene TRBJ2-3; TRBD1 might be the D (6 bases). This CDR3 comprises 15 residues. Trimming shortened V by 3 bases and J by 1 base, and 11 bases separated the two germline ends. Germline assignment: CDR1 SGHTA and CDR2 FQGNSA. Written as DNA, the CDR3 is TGTGCCAGCAGCTTTCGGACAGTCCGCACAGATACGCAGTATTTT. Translated, it gives CASSFRTVRTDTQYF.

This clone was counted only a few times. The chain joins TRBV30 to TRBJ1-1; TRBD1 is a possible D gene (5 bases). This CDR3 comprises 12 residues. V shed 6 bases and J shed 0 bases, with 8 bases lying between them. Germline V CDR1 and CDR2: GTSNPN, SVGIG (reference sequence). CDR3 region: CACDRLNTEAFF. DNA of the CDR3: TGTGCCTGTGACAGACTGAACACTGAAGCTTTCTTT.

This clone was detected a few times. The sample carries other DNA sequences with the same CDR3. The chain has TRBV30 and TRBJ1-1, with D perhaps matching TRBD1 (5 bases). Germline loops: CDR1 GTSNPN, CDR2 SVGIG (reference sequence). The CDR3 length is 14 residues. The V end lost 0 bases, the J end lost 0 bases, and 8 bases lay between the germline ends. The CDR3, as DNA: TGTGCCTGGAGTGTAGTAGGGGTGAACACTGAAGCTTTCTTT. It translates to CAWSVVGVNTEAFF.

J is TRBJ1-1 and V is TRBV27, with a tentative D call TRBD1 (5 bases). V lost 3 bases and J 3 bases, leaving 11 bases between the germline ends. This CDR3 is built from 14 residues. The V gene's germline CDR1 is MNHEY and CDR2 SMNVEV (reference sequence). The CDR3 DNA reads as TGTGCCAGCAGTTTCTCGGGGGGGGACACTGAAGCTTTCTTT. Translating it yields CASSFSGGDTEAFF.

The rearrangement links TRBV19 to TRBJ1-2, with D maybe TRBD1 (6 bases). The CDR3 sequence is 14 residues long. Germline CDR1 and CDR2: LNHDA and SQIVND (reference sequence). V was shortened by 6 bases and J by 0 bases, with 11 bases between the two germline ends. CDR3 in amino acids: CASRRTAANYGYTF. The CDR3 region has the DNA TGTGCCAGTAGGAGGACAGCCGCTAACTATGGCTACACCTTC.

The chain uses TRBV5-4 and TRBJ1-6; D might be TRBD1 (6 bases). The CDR3 spans 14 residues. CDR1 is SGHNT, CDR2 YYREEE, per germline (reference sequence). Deletions cut 4 bases from V and 5 bases from J, with 10 bases between. In nucleotides, the CDR3 is TGTGCCAGCAGCCCCGGACAGAATAATTCACCCCTCCACTTT. As protein: CASSPGQNNSPLHF. The whole variable domain, remainder taken from reference TRBV5-4 and TRBJ1-6, is ETGVTQSPTHLIKTRGQQVTLRCSSQSGHNTVSWYQQALGQGPQFIFQYYREEENGRGNFPPRFSGLQFPNYSSELNVNALELDDSALYLCASSPGQNNSPLHFGNGTRLTVT.

As for this clone: This is likely a read error, given that the CDR3 carries no conserved phenylalanine or tryptophan at its end. The DNA is left out, because the CDR3 cannot be placed on it with certainty; the CDR3 is given as TCRdb lists it. The genes are TRBV5-6 and TRBJ1-2. The CDR3 spans 15 amino acids, including both terminal residues. Germline V gene sequence: CDR1 SGHDT, CDR2 YYEEEE. CDR3 region: CASTVGLGLRAPHEL.

This clone was detected only once. The chain combines TRBV2 with TRBJ1-5; tentative D call: TRBD1 (6 bases). V was trimmed by 6 bases and J by 3 bases, leaving 12 bases between them. CDR1 and CDR2 from the germline V gene are SNHLY and FYNNEI. This CDR3 is built from 14 residues. The DNA for the CDR3 is TGTGCCAGCAGCGAACAGGGATTCAATCAGCCCCAGCATTTT. This translates into CASSEQGFNQPQHF.

J is TRBJ2-7 and V is TRBV4-3; 10 positions match TRBD2. The germline CDR1 and CDR2 sequences are LGHNA and YSLEER. The CDR3 covers 18 residues. J was trimmed by 2 bases and V by 4 bases; bases with no gene match: 14. The CDR3 here is CASSLFTSGAGRTYEQYF. CDR3 DNA: TGCGCCAGCAGCCTATTTACTAGCGGGGCAGGCAGGACCTACGAGCAGTACTTC.

This clone was seen a single time. The chain uses TRBV20-1 and TRBJ1-1; D is ambiguous. This CDR3 contains 10 residues. V dropped 5 bases and J dropped 5 bases, with 6 bases sitting between them. Germline CDR1 reads DFQATT; CDR2 reads SNEGSKA (reference sequence). The CDR3 protein is CSARETEAFF. CDR3 DNA: TGCAGTGCTCGGGAAACTGAAGCTTTCTTT.

The V call is TRBV2, the J call TRBJ2-1; TRBD1 matches at 7 bases. J lost 6 bases, V lost 5 bases, and 10 bases had no gene match. Germline loops: CDR1 SNHLY, CDR2 FYNNEI. The CDR3 runs to 15 residues. The CDR3 DNA is TGTGCCAGCAGTTATATACAGGGGTTTATCAATGAGCAGTTCTTC. Its translation is CASSYIQGFINEQFF.

The genes are TRBV5-1 and TRBJ1-6; the match to TRBD1 covers 10 bases. Germline assignment: CDR1 SGHRS and CDR2 YFSETQ. The CDR3 covers 14 residues. The CDR3 protein is CATSRDRGSSPLHF. The CDR3 nucleotides are TGCGCTACCTCCCGGGACAGGGGAAGTTCACCCCTCCACTTT.

J is TRBJ2-1 and V is TRBV5-1; TRBD2 matches at 13 bases. J lost 4 bases, V lost 4 bases, and 8 bases had no gene match. Germline V gives CDR1 SGHRS, CDR2 YFSETQ. CDR3 size: 17 residues. The CDR3 region is CASSPVGTSGNYNEQFF. CDR3 sequence (DNA): TGCGCCAGCAGCCCTGTCGGGACTAGCGGGAATTACAATGAGCAGTTCTTC.

CDR3: CASSQGPSYEQYF. CDR3 in DNA: TGCGCCAGCAGCCAAGGGCCAAGCTACGAGCAGTACTTC. V and J are TRBV4-1 and TRBJ2-7; D gene unclear. Germline CDR1 reads MGHRA; CDR2 reads YSYEKL. Trimming stripped 1 base from V and 3 bases from J, with 7 bases between. The CDR3 is made up of 13 amino acids.

V is TRBV2 and J is TRBJ1-5; D call uncertain. Per germline, CDR1 SNHLY and CDR2 FYNNEI. This CDR3 region has 13 residues. The ends were cut back, 4 bases at V and 6 bases at J, with 10 bases in the middle. The CDR3 region is CASSAQPGQPQHF. The CDR3 region has the DNA TGTGCCAGCAGTGCACAGCCAGGTCAGCCCCAGCATTTT.